Presented here are 20 T cell receptor beta chains from one specimen sequenced in a study of blood T cell repertoires in COVID-19. Method: immunoSEQ multiplex PCR; TCRdb's copy keeps in-frame clones and lacks some. The sample records a few hundred thousand clones, less than 90% being singletons. Material for sequencing was peripheral blood. The source is a woman in her 50s with acute or convalescent COVID-19.

This chain joins TRBV5-1 and TRBJ2-1, with a possible D match to TRBD1 (6 bases). This CDR3 has 17 residues. Germline V gives CDR1 SGHRS, CDR2 YFSETQ. V was trimmed by 4 bases and J by 5 bases, leaving 22 bases between them. CDR3 coding DNA: TGCGCCAGCAGCAGAGACATATCGACAGGTTCCGACAATGAGCAGTTCTTC. Its translation is CASSRDISTGSDNEQFF.

The chain joins TRBV30 to TRBJ2-3; TRBD1 might be the D (6 bases). Trimming cost V 1 base and J 2 bases, with 10 bases left between them. This CDR3 spans 14 amino acids. Germline V lookup: CDR1 GTSNPN, CDR2 SVGIG (reference sequence). The DNA for the CDR3 is TGTGCCTGGAGTGCGGGACATAACACAGATACGCAGTATTTT. Encoded protein: CAWSAGHNTDTQYF.

The chain uses TRBV6-5 and TRBJ1-2, with unresolved D. Trimming removed 1 base from V and 0 bases from J, with 9 bases in between. The CDR3 has 15 residues. Per germline, CDR1 MNHEY and CDR2 SVGAGI. The CDR3 loop is CASSYLQVTNYGYTF. The CDR3 DNA sequence: TGTGCCAGCAGTTACTTGCAGGTTACTAACTATGGCTACACCTTC.

The chain recombines TRBV5-1 with TRBJ2-3; 10 bases fit TRBD2. The CDR3 extends over 15 amino acids. The junction had 6 bases not matched to a gene; V was cut back by 5 bases and J by 3 bases. Per the germline V gene, CDR1 is SGHRS and CDR2 is YFSETQ. In nucleotides, the CDR3 is TGCGCCAGCAGTGAGCGGGGGGGCATTACAGATACGCAGTATTTT. It yields the protein CASSERGGITDTQYF.

The genes are TRBV3-1 (or the pseudogene TRBV3-2) and TRBJ2-7; TRBD1 is a possible D gene (5 bases). Germline CDR1 is LGHDT and CDR2 is YNNKEL (reference sequence). The CDR3 sequence is 12 residues long. Trimming took off 3 bases at V and 6 bases at J, with 9 bases between the two ends. The CDR3 is CASSHQGSEQYF. CDR3 nucleotide sequence: TGTGCCAGCAGCCACCAGGGCTCCGAGCAGTACTTC.

The CDR3 loop is CASSLDFLGVSTDTQYF. The CDR3 DNA is TGTGCCAGCAGCTTAGATTTCCTAGGGGTTAGCACAGATACGCAGTATTTT. The rearrangement uses TRBV11-3 and TRBJ2-3; weak D call: TRBD1 (5 bases). CDR3 size: 17 residues. The germline CDR1 and CDR2 sequences are SGHNT and YENEEA. Trimming shortened V by 0 bases and J by 0 bases, and 13 bases separated the two germline ends. Using reference TRBV11-3 and TRBJ2-3 for the parts outside the CDR3, the full variable domain is EAGVVQSPRYKIIEKKQPVAFWCNPISGHNTLYWYLQNLGQGPELLIRYENEEAVDDSQLPKDRFSAERLKGVDSTLKIQPAELGDSAVYLCASSLDFLGVSTDTQYFGPGTRLTVL.

V gene TRBV6-1 combines with J gene TRBJ1-1, with 7 bases fitting TRBD1. The V gene's germline CDR1 is MNHNS and CDR2 SASEGT. This CDR3 is 17 amino acids long. V dropped 4 bases and J dropped 10; count of bases not matched to a gene: 21. CDR3 protein: CASSASTTGGQAARAFF. The CDR3 nucleotides read TGTGCCAGCAGTGCCTCAACTACCGGCGGACAGGCCGCAAGAGCTTTCTTT.

The chain carries TRBV5-1 and TRBJ2-1; TRBD1 agrees at 9 bases. This CDR3 has 15 residues. Germline V gene sequence: CDR1 SGHRS, CDR2 YFSETQ. Trimming cost V 4 bases and J 2 bases; bases outside gene matches: 4. Written as DNA, the CDR3 is TGCGCCAGCAGCCCGGGACAGGGCGCCTACAATGAGCAGTTCTTC. This encodes CASSPGQGAYNEQFF.

This clone was detected only once. This chain links TRBV11-2 with TRBJ1-1; the D gene is possibly TRBD1 (6 bases). V shed 5 bases and J shed 0 bases, with 13 bases lying between them. The CDR3 runs to 15 residues. Germline V CDR1 and CDR2: SGHAT, FQNNGV. CDR3 residues: CASSPTGRVNTEAFF. The CDR3 DNA sequence: TGTGCCAGCAGCCCTACAGGGAGAGTGAACACTGAAGCTTTCTTT.

The V and J genes are TRBV7-2 and TRBJ2-7; a weak D match, TRBD2 (6 bases). There are 15 residues in the CDR3. Germline CDR1 is SGHTA and CDR2 is FQGNSA. V gave up 0 bases and J gave up 1 base, with 10 bases separating them. CDR3 DNA: TGTGCCAGCAGCTTAGCACCGGGAGTTTCCTACGAGCAGTACTTC. It specifies CASSLAPGVSYEQYF.

The rearrangement links TRBV24-1 to TRBJ1-2; weak D call: TRBD1 (6 bases). Germline V gene lookup returns CDR1 KGHDR and CDR2 SFDVKD. Deletions cut 4 bases from V and 3 bases from J, with 8 bases between. CDR3 length: 13 amino acids. The CDR3 bases are TGTGCCACCAGTGACGCAGGGGACTATGGCTACACCTTC. It translates to CATSDAGDYGYTF.

The J gene is TRBJ2-7, the V gene TRBV7-8, with TRBD1 matching over 8 bases. V lost 10 bases, J lost 0 bases, and 8 bases stayed unmatched. This CDR3 is 14 amino acids long. Germline V gene lookup returns CDR1 SGHVS and CDR2 FQNEAQ. Here the CDR3 reads CATRTGYISYEQYF. The CDR3 DNA follows: TGTGCCACCCGGACAGGGTATATCTCCTACGAGCAGTACTTC.

The chain employs TRBV7-9 and TRBJ2-3, with TRBD1 identical over 8 bases. The ends lost 5 bases at V and 4 bases at J; junction bases unmatched: 11. Germline V lookup: CDR1 SEHNR, CDR2 FQNEAQ (reference sequence). This CDR3 is built from 16 residues. The CDR3 DNA sequence: TGTGCCAGCAGCAAACAAACAGGGGGAATCGCAGATACGCAGTATTTT. Encoded protein: CASSKQTGGIADTQYF.

The chain recombines TRBV5-6 with TRBJ1-4, with 8 bases matching TRBD1. V was clipped by 3 bases and J by 8 bases; unmatched bases: 6. The CDR3 contains 14 residues. Per the germline V gene, CDR1 is SGHDT and CDR2 is YYEEEE. This CDR3 is CASSSGGAGEKLFF. For the CDR3, the DNA is TGTGCCAGCAGCTCAGGGGGCGCGGGAGAAAAACTGTTTTTT.

This chain links TRBV19 with TRBJ2-2; weak D call: TRBD1 (5 bases). From germline, CDR1 is LNHDA and CDR2 SQIVND (reference sequence). This CDR3 contains 15 residues. The V and J ends lost 4 bases and 4 bases respectively, with 13 bases between them. CDR3 DNA sequence: TGTGCCAGTAGTAGCCAGGGCGGCGGCACCGGGGAGCTGTTTTTT. This gives the protein CASSSQGGGTGELFF. The entire variable domain, with the rest obtained from reference TRBV19 and TRBJ2-2, is as follows: DGGITQSPKYLFRKEGQNVTLSCEQNLNHDAMYWYRQDPGQGLRLIYYSQIVNDFQKGDIAEGYSVSREKKESFPLTVTSAQKNPTAFYLCASSSQGGGTGELFFGEGSRLTVL.

The chain joins TRBV19 to TRBJ1-6; TRBD1 matches 8 bases. Losses at the gene ends were 5 bases for V and 5 bases for J; bases not matched to a gene: 5. The germline V gene encodes CDR1 LNHDA and CDR2 SQIVND (reference sequence). The CDR3 runs to 15 residues. The CDR3 protein is CASSQATGDNSPLHF. The CDR3 region has the DNA TGTGCCAGTAGTCAAGCGACAGGGGATAATTCACCCCTCCACTTT.

This chain links TRBV10-2 with TRBJ2-7; 11 nucleotides agree with TRBD2. The CDR3 runs 15 residues. The V segment lost 5 bases and the J segment 3 bases; nucleotides outside the gene matches: 6. CDR1 is WSHSY and CDR2 is SAAADI in the germline V gene. The CDR3 protein is CASSPGLAELYEQYF. For the CDR3, the DNA is TGCGCCAGCAGTCCGGGACTAGCGGAACTCTACGAGCAGTACTTC.

The chain is built from TRBV6-4 and TRBJ2-6; tentative D call: TRBD2 (5 bases). Trimming shortened V by 6 bases and J by 0 bases, and 9 bases separated the two germline ends. The CDR3 contains 15 residues. Germline-derived CDR1 and CDR2 are MRHNA and SNTAGT. This CDR3 reads CASSARGSGANVLTF. The CDR3 DNA reads TGTGCCAGCAGCGCCCGGGGCTCTGGGGCCAACGTCCTGACTTTC.

CDR3 loop: CASSVVDRGPEQYF. CDR3 DNA sequence: TGTGCCAGCAGCGTAGTTGACAGGGGGCCGGAGCAGTACTTC. V and J are TRBV9 and TRBJ2-7, with 10 bases aligning to TRBD1. Germline V gene sequence: CDR1 SGDLS, CDR2 YYNGEE. V was clipped by 0 bases and J by 7 bases; unmatched bases: 4. The CDR3 loop spans 14 amino acids.

The chain recombines TRBV19 with TRBJ1-5, with D perhaps TRBD1 (6 bases). Germline CDR1 is LNHDA and CDR2 is SQIVND (reference sequence). This CDR3 contains 14 residues. The V and J ends lost 5 bases and 7 bases respectively, with 15 bases between them. The CDR3 sequence is CASSLRQATQPQHF. The CDR3 nucleotides are TGTGCCAGTAGTCTACGACAGGCGACGCAGCCCCAGCATTTT.